This TCR beta chain was recorded in a study of T cells in women clearing cervical HPV infection (dated by TCRdb to 2016 to 2018). The study in broad terms: Cases were about 25 women with histologically confirmed HPV16-related CIN3 or worse, including a couple of invasive cancers. This exploratory proof-of-principle case-control study, nested within the Guanacaste HPV Natural History Study in Costa Rica, compared TCR repertoires among women with different cervical HPV16 outcomes. In the parent cohort, around 9,500 women aged 18 or older were enrolled in Guanacaste, Costa Rica, during 1993 to 1994 and were followed for seven years. Case blood was taken at the visit when the lesion was first identified, whereas control blood was taken when infection was no longer detected. For cases, a median interval of 149 days, with an interquartile range of 90 to 200 days, was observed between lesion detection and blood sampling. The controls were over 20 women whose single incident HPV16 infection cleared within 12 months with no development of precancer or cancer. Because only a few women had HLA typing data, the possibility that HLA type acted as a confounder could not be ruled out. Five blinded duplicates per group were added as quality controls, so that about 60 samples were obtained: 50 or so participants and 10 replicates. Cases and controls were matched on year of sample collection and on age within five years. A median age of about 30 years was observed in cases versus less than 40 in controls, and no significant differences in baseline characteristics were found.

The immunoSEQ assay used multiplex PCR to amplify TCR beta CDR3 regions from an average of roughly 1.2 ug of genomic DNA per sample. The assay corrected primer bias using a complete synthetic TCR repertoire to establish an amplification baseline. The amplicons were sequenced using the Illumina platform. Regarding the original processing steps: Sequences were error-corrected by clustering with frequency ratios and a modified nearest-neighbor algorithm and were then analyzed in the immunoSEQ Analyzer with IMGT gene definitions. At each rarefaction depth, TCR richness and evenness were averaged across 20 rarefaction repeats, and any sample with fewer sequences than the depth was left out. Relative abundances of V, D and J genes were compared between groups using Wilcoxon rank sum tests, with FDR correction applied. An intraclass correlation of 90% to 97% for TCR richness and an average of around 76% across 65 or so gene segments were obtained from the blinded duplicates. Imported from immuneACCESS, the table was reduced by TCRdb to in-frame sequences with V and J called. These copies leave out some clones; in studies compared against another copy, an unresolved V gene accounts for under half, and the cause of the remainder is not known. V and J calls and clone size are given by that table; D and trimming were obtained from the DNA. The table for this sample lists 30,000 to 45,000 clones. Of the sample, 3.5% to 4% falls within the top ten clones.

What the authors observed across the whole study: Random forest classifiers that combined richness and V gene abundances separated cases from controls with an estimated AUC of 0.83. TRBV6-7 relative abundance was lower in cases than in controls (around 0.11% versus 0.16%; Bonferroni P = 0.0008). CIN3+ cases had significantly higher TCR repertoire richness than controls across sequencing depths, but evenness did not differ between the groups. Because of the cross-sectional design, the study could not determine whether the associations came before infection or resulted from infection, and neither effector/memory subsets nor HPV-specific T cells were isolated. T-cell numbers per sample were unknown, so richness differences could reflect varying T-cell content rather than repertoire biology.

CDR1 and CDR2 were assigned from the germline V gene (reference sequence) as SEHNR and FQNEAQ. Trimming at the junction amounts to 4 bases on V and 1 base on J, and the germline ends lie 13 bases apart. From cysteine to phenylalanine, the CDR3 is 15 amino acids long. The DNA covers only part of the CDR3, 36 bases in frame from base 1. Every participant had a single incident cervical HPV16 infection, and women with prevalent HPV16 infections were excluded. Cervical HPV DNA was detected by MY09/MY11 PCR and genotyped by dot-blot hybridization. Around 16 mL of heparinized blood were centrifuged, and the buffy coat was aliquoted, frozen at -30°C, then stored at -80°C. Genomic DNA was extracted from buffy coat specimens using QIAGEN kits. Details on this clone: The target of this receptor is not known. The read comes to an end 3 residues before the CDR3 does, leaving the germline J gene to fill in the end.

The clonotype originates from a woman between 18 and 75 years old with a cervical HPV16 infection that either progressed to CIN3+ or cleared (not recorded which). The sequence joins TRBV7-9 to TRBJ1-2; TRBD1 is a weak D gene call, 6 bases matching. Sample: blood buffy coat. CDR3 bases read: TGTGCCAGCAGCTCGGGACACGAATTTAACTATGGC. The resulting protein is CASSSGHEFNYG. The CDR3 reads in full as CASSSGHEFNYGYTF.